Shown below are 29 T cell receptor beta chains from a single sample sequenced in a study of T cell repertoires in cytomegalovirus infection. One entry per CDR3 protein, called by TCRdb with MiXCR from the reads. The sample comprises over 300,000 distinct CDR3 sequences, under 20% of which are singletons, and around 11% rests with the top ten. The sample consisted of PBMCs. The receptors derive from a human donor in good health (CMV status not recorded). Some clones in this sample may be carry-over from other donors' samples.

The chain has TRBV28 and TRBJ1-1; D may be TRBD1 (6 bases). V shed 6 bases and J shed 8 bases, with 16 bases lying between them. There are 13 residues in the CDR3. Per germline, CDR1 MDHEN and CDR2 SYDVKM. The CDR3 reads CASSQPHREEAFF. Written as DNA, the CDR3 is TGTGCCAGCAGCCAGCCACACAGGGAAGAAGCTTTCTTT.

The chain joins TRBV6-5 to TRBJ1-6, with D uncertain. The germline V and J ends were trimmed by 1 base and 4 bases, with 14 bases remaining between them. The germline V gene has CDR1 MNHEY and CDR2 SVGAGI. The CDR3 has 17 amino acids. The CDR3 DNA reads as TGTGCCAGCAGTTACTTCGGGGAAGTGCATTATAATTCACCCCTCCACTTT. Its protein product is CASSYFGEVHYNSPLHF.

The genes are TRBV5-1 and TRBJ2-5; 7 bases map to TRBD1. Losses at the gene ends were 4 bases for V and 2 bases for J; bases not matched to a gene: 8. This CDR3 has 15 residues. Per germline, CDR1 SGHRS and CDR2 YFSETQ. CDR3 coding DNA: TGCGCCAGCAGCCCATGGACAGGCCTTCAAGAGACCCAGTACTTC. It codes for CASSPWTGLQETQYF. Filled out from reference TRBV5-1 and TRBJ2-5, the complete variable domain reads KAGVTQTPRYLIKTRGQQVTLSCSPISGHRSVSWYQQTPGQGLQFLFEYFSETQRNKGNFPGRFSGRQFSNSRSEMNVSTLELGDSALYLCASSPWTGLQETQYFGPGTRLLVL.

This clonotype was seen more than once but under ten times. The chain is built from TRBV4-1 and TRBJ1-5; possibly TRBD1 for D (6 bases). V lost 3 bases, J lost 6 bases, and 18 bases lay in between. The CDR3 is made up of 16 amino acids. Germline CDR1 reads MGHRA; CDR2 reads YSYEKL. Written as DNA, the CDR3 is TGCGCCAGCAGCCACTCTAACAGGGATGGAGGTCAGCCCCAGCATTTT. Amino acids: CASSHSNRDGGQPQHF.

This clonotype was detected ten times or more. The chain has TRBV19 and TRBJ2-5; D possibly corresponds to TRBD2 (5 bases). CDR1 LNHDA and CDR2 SQIVND come from the germline V gene (reference sequence). Trimming pared 2 bases from V and 2 bases from J, leaving 15 bases between. The CDR3 is 16 residues long. CDR3 region: CASSIIPGITQETQYF. CDR3 DNA: TGTGCCAGTAGTATAATCCCGGGGATCACACAAGAGACCCAGTACTTC.

There are a few counts of this clonotype. This chain joins TRBV5-1 and TRBJ2-1, with TRBD1 matching 9 bases. V shed 4 bases and J 2 bases; nucleotides not matched to a gene: 10. This CDR3 has 17 residues. Per the germline V gene, CDR1 is SGHRS and CDR2 is YFSETQ. The CDR3 DNA reads TGCGCCAGCAGCCCAGGACAGGGGCAACTCACCTACAATGAGCAGTTCTTC. Translating gives CASSPGQGQLTYNEQFF.

This sequence joins TRBV11-2 and TRBJ1-2, with unresolved D. Trimming removed 2 bases from V and 5 bases from J, with 18 bases in between. Germline V gene data show CDR1 as SGHAT and CDR2 as FQNNGV. The CDR3 length is 16 residues. The CDR3 nucleotides read TGTGCCAGCAGCTTACTGAATCGGGCAGGCCGGTATGGCTACACCTTC. Translation gives CASSLLNRAGRYGYTF.

Turning to this clonotype: Since a much larger clone is just one base distant, this may be a read error. The V and J genes are TRBV7-2 and TRBJ1-4; D gene unclear. Trimming left V 5 bases short and J 14 bases short, with 21 bases between. The CDR3 is 14 residues long. CDR1 and CDR2 from the germline V gene are SGHTA and FQGNSA. CDR3 coding DNA: TGTGCCAGCAGCCCCGGGTCAGGTCGTTTGGGCCTGTTTTTT. It codes for CASSPGSGRLGLFF. Variable domain in full (rest from reference TRBV7-2 and TRBJ1-4): GAGVSQSPSNKVTEKGKDVELRCDPISGHTALYWYRQSLGQGLEFLIYFQGNSAPDKSGLPSDRFSAERTGGSVSTLTIQRTQQEDSAVYLCASSPGSGRLGLFFGSGTQLSVL.

At least ten counts were recorded for this clonotype. The V and J genes are TRBV10-3 and TRBJ1-2; 8 bases match TRBD1. Per germline, CDR1 ENHRY and CDR2 SYGVKD. The CDR3 has 15 residues. Trimming took 7 bases from V and 8 from J; bases not matched to a gene: 15. CDR3 DNA: TGTGCCATCATTCGGGATTTGACAGGGGCCGAGGGCTACACCTTC. This sequence encodes CAIIRDLTGAEGYTF.

The chain carries TRBV20-1 and TRBJ2-5, with D possibly TRBD1 on 7 matching bases. The ends were cut back, 3 bases at V and 5 bases at J, with 19 bases in the middle. Germline CDR1 and CDR2: DFQATT and SNEGSKA (reference sequence). This CDR3 is 15 amino acids long. DNA of the CDR3: TGCAGTGCTAGGGAGGGGGCATTTCTACAGGAGACCCAGTACTTC. Its translation is CSAREGAFLQETQYF.

In this sample, this clonotype turned up many times. The rearrangement links TRBV6-2 or TRBV6-3 to TRBJ2-3; 8 nucleotides match TRBD1. The germline gives CDR1 MNHEY, CDR2 SVGEGT. The length of the CDR3 is 15 residues. J gave up 2 bases and V 4 bases, and 5 bases lay outside the gene matches. CDR3 bases: TGTGCCAGCAGTTCCGGGACAGGAACCACAGATACGCAGTATTTT. This translates into CASSSGTGTTDTQYF.

This clonotype was seen at least ten times. The chain links TRBV7-6 to TRBJ2-2; 8 positions agree with TRBD2. The V segment lost 1 base and the J segment 0 bases; nucleotides outside the gene matches: 4. Germline V gene lookup returns CDR1 SGHVS and CDR2 FNYEAQ. The CDR3 is made up of 17 amino acids. In DNA, the CDR3 is TGTGCCAGCAGCTTAGAGCCGGGGGGGGCGAACACCGGGGAGCTGTTTTTT. Translating gives CASSLEPGGANTGELFF. The variable domain in full, with the rest retrieved from reference TRBV7-6 and TRBJ2-2, is GAGVSQSPRYKVTKRGQDVALRCDPISGHVSLYWYRQALGQGPEFLTYFNYEAQQDKSGLPNDRFSAERPEGSISTLTIQRTEQRDSAMYRCASSLEPGGANTGELFFGEGSRLTVL.

This CDR3 reads CASSFIPGTGTYNEQFF. The DNA for the CDR3 is TGTGCCAGCAGTTTTATTCCCGGGACAGGGACCTACAATGAGCAGTTCTTC. The rearrangement uses TRBV28 and TRBJ2-1, with 9 bases identical to TRBD1. This CDR3 is 17 amino acids long. Germline V gives CDR1 MDHEN, CDR2 SYDVKM. The trim removed 3 bases at V and 2 bases at J, leaving 8 bases unmatched.

J is TRBJ1-1 and V is TRBV10-3; the match to TRBD1 covers 11 bases. Germline trimming cut 6 bases from V and 2 bases from J; bases unmatched to any gene: 5. Germline V CDR1 and CDR2: ENHRY, SYGVKD. The CDR3 has 15 residues. CDR3 sequence (DNA): TGTGCCATCAGGGCCGGACAGGGGGCCAACACTGAAGCTTTCTTT. Its translation is CAIRAGQGANTEAFF.

This clonotype turned up a few times. V gene TRBV4-3 combines with J gene TRBJ2-7; 9 bases are shared with TRBD2. After removal of 0 bases from V and 1 base from J, the junction contained 10 bases not matched to a gene. Germline V gene sequence: CDR1 LGHNA, CDR2 YSLEER. The CDR3 sequence is 18 residues long. The CDR3 coding sequence is TGCGCCAGCAGCCAAGAAGTTGTCTTGACTAGCGGTTCCTACGAGCAGTACTTC. Protein sequence: CASSQEVVLTSGSYEQYF.

The table lists this clonotype with a few counts. This chain uses TRBV11-1 with TRBJ2-5; no reliable D call. Looked up from germline, CDR1 is SGHAT and CDR2 is FQDESV (reference sequence). The CDR3 length is 14 residues. V lost 3 bases to trimming and J lost 5 bases, with 13 bases between them. The CDR3 sequence is CASSFQGVGETQYF. In nucleotides, the CDR3 is TGTGCCAGCAGCTTTCAAGGAGTCGGTGAGACCCAGTACTTC.

The CDR3 region has the DNA TGCAGTGCTAGAGCGACAGGGGCGGAGGGCTACACCTTC. The encoded protein is CSARATGAEGYTF. The chain combines TRBV20-1 with TRBJ1-2; 8 bases match TRBD1. In germline, CDR1 is DFQATT, CDR2 SNEGSKA (reference sequence). The V and J ends lost 1 base and 8 bases, in that order; junction bases with no gene match: 6. The CDR3 is 13 amino acids.

The CDR3 region is CASSLARSTDTQYF. The CDR3 region has the DNA TGCGCCAGCAGCTTGGCCAGAAGCACAGATACGCAGTATTTT. The rearrangement uses TRBV5-1 and TRBJ2-3; no clear D gene. The CDR3 contains 14 residues. Germline-derived CDR1 and CDR2 are SGHRS and YFSETQ. V shed 0 bases and J shed 0 bases, with 5 bases lying between them.

This clonotype was seen more than once but under ten times. V is TRBV9 and J is TRBJ2-1; D is possibly TRBD2 (5 bases). Germline V gives CDR1 SGDLS, CDR2 YYNGEE. The CDR3 is 14 amino acids. V was clipped by 1 base and J by 9 bases, with 14 bases between them. CDR3 DNA sequence: TGTGCCAGCAGCGTAAATACAGCGGCGACTGAGCAGTTCTTC. Translation gives CASSVNTAATEQFF. Full variable domain (outside the CDR3, taken from reference TRBV9 and TRBJ2-1): DSGVTQTPKHLITATGQRVTLRCSPRSGDLSVYWYQQSLDQGLQFLIQYYNGEERAKGNILERFSAQQFPDLHSELNLSSLELGDSALYFCASSVNTAATEQFFGPGTRLTVL.

This clonotype has ten or more counts. V usage is TRBV6-1 and J usage is TRBJ1-5, with D possibly being TRBD1 (6 bases). Germline V CDR1 and CDR2: MNHNS, SASEGT. There are 16 residues in the CDR3. Trimming left V 2 bases short and J 6 bases short, with 17 bases between. CDR3 residues: CASSENAEGGGQPQHF. DNA for the CDR3: TGTGCCAGCAGTGAAAACGCGGAGGGAGGGGGTCAGCCCCAGCATTTT.

The chain couples TRBV7-2 to TRBJ2-5; D is unclear. Germline V CDR1 and CDR2: SGHTA, FQGNSA. The CDR3 sequence is 12 residues long. Between the trimmed V and J ends, which lost 3 bases and 5 bases, there was a span of 7 bases. In DNA form, the CDR3 reads TGTGCCAGCAGCTTTCGGGCTGAGACCCAGTACTTC. It yields the protein CASSFRAETQYF.

This clonotype was recorded at least ten times. The chain has TRBV7-2 and TRBJ2-3; tentatively, D is TRBD2 (5 bases). V lost 5 bases and J lost 7, with 7 bases in between. The CDR3 runs 11 residues. Germline assignment: CDR1 SGHTA and CDR2 FQGNSA. CDR3 sequence reads: CASSPGNTQYF. The CDR3 DNA sequence: TGTGCCAGCAGCCCGGGAAATACGCAGTATTTT.

In its sample, this clonotype was seen many times. V gene TRBV4-1 combines with J gene TRBJ2-1, with D tentatively TRBD1 (6 bases). Trimming cost V 5 bases and J 2 bases, with 13 bases left between them. The CDR3 has 15 residues. The germline V gene has CDR1 MGHRA and CDR2 YSYEKL. This CDR3 is CASSSDRDTYNEQFF. The CDR3 region has the DNA TGCGCCAGCAGCTCAGACCGGGACACCTACAATGAGCAGTTCTTC.

The chain has TRBV9 and TRBJ2-1, with 12 bases lining up with TRBD2. V dropped 2 bases and J dropped 2; count of bases not matched to a gene: 2. CDR3 length equals 16 residues. In germline, CDR1 is SGDLS, CDR2 YYNGEE. The CDR3 spells CASSVRLAGAYNEQFF. In nucleotides, the CDR3 is TGTGCCAGCAGCGTCAGACTAGCGGGGGCCTACAATGAGCAGTTCTTC.

In its sample, this clonotype was seen a few times. This sequence joins TRBV12-3 or TRBV12-4 and TRBJ1-5, with TRBD1 matching 7 bases. This CDR3 comprises 14 residues. V shed 1 base and J 5 bases; nucleotides not matched to a gene: 2. The CDR3 loop reads CASSLGQGHQPQHF. The CDR3, as DNA: TGTGCCAGCAGTTTAGGACAGGGCCATCAGCCCCAGCATTTT.

V gene TRBV12-3 or TRBV12-4 combines with J gene TRBJ1-5, with 8 bases fitting TRBD1. The CDR3 covers 15 residues. Trimming removed 6 bases from V and 2 bases from J; junction bases left unmatched: 6. The CDR3 DNA is TGTGCCAGCAGAGAGCAGGGGGCACGCAATCAGCCCCAGCATTTT. As protein: CASREQGARNQPQHF.

This clonotype has more than one count but fewer than ten. This chain uses TRBV10-3 with TRBJ2-1; 9 bases agree with TRBD1. V lost 3 bases to trimming and J lost 9 bases; unmatched junction nucleotides: 12. The CDR3 consists of 16 residues. Germline V gives CDR1 ENHRY, CDR2 SYGVKD. The CDR3 nucleotides read TGTGCCATCAGTGACCCGACGGACAGGGGTCTGCCTGAGCAGTTCTTC. It yields the protein CAISDPTDRGLPEQFF.

This clonotype was recorded many times. J is TRBJ2-7 and V is TRBV12-3 or TRBV12-4; 12 positions match TRBD1. V dropped 7 bases and J dropped 6; count of bases not matched to a gene: 4. The CDR3 loop spans 13 amino acids. In DNA form, the CDR3 reads TGTGCCAGCAACCGGGACAGGGGGCTCGAGCAGTACTTC. It encodes CASNRDRGLEQYF.

The rearrangement joins TRBV6-1 to TRBJ2-5; either TRBD1 or TRBD2 may fit D (6 bases each). V was clipped by 2 bases and J by 2 bases, with 12 bases between them. Germline V gives CDR1 MNHNS, CDR2 SASEGT. The CDR3 runs 15 residues. CDR3 loop: CASSETGAHQETQYF. DNA for the CDR3: TGTGCCAGCAGTGAAACGGGGGCACATCAAGAGACCCAGTACTTC.